The 3 T cell receptor beta chains below come from one sample, sequenced in a study of shared clonotypes between healthy human individuals. The table came from immunoSEQ multiplex PCR; TCRdb's copy has only in-frame clones and leaves some out. The table has fewer than 3 million clones, just under 95% seen once. Source material: naive CD4+ T cells from PBMCs. Subset indicated: CD45RA+ positively selected. The receptor source for this set is a young man in good health. Some clones in this sample may be carry-over from other donors' samples.

The rearrangement links TRBV7-9 to TRBJ2-7; D is uncertain. This CDR3 comprises 15 residues. V was trimmed by 1 base and J by 5 bases, leaving 15 bases between them. Germline V gives CDR1 SEHNR, CDR2 FQNEAQ (reference sequence). CDR3 DNA: TGTGCCAGCAGCTTAGGTTACACCCCAGGAGACGAGCAGTACTTC. This gives the protein CASSLGYTPGDEQYF.

The rearrangement links TRBV7-3 to TRBJ2-7; 8 bases align to TRBD1. Trimming at V came to 7 bases and at J to 3 bases, leaving 5 bases not matched to a gene. CDR3 length: 13 residues. CDR1 SGHTA and CDR2 FQGTGA come from the germline V gene. In nucleotides, the CDR3 is TGTGCCAGCATGACAGGGGCCCTCTACGAGCAGTACTTC. Translated, it gives CASMTGALYEQYF.

The chain has TRBV19 and TRBJ2-7; TRBD1 aligns across 10 bases. The CDR3 length is 17 residues. After removal of 5 bases from V and 2 bases from J, the junction contained 12 bases not matched to a gene. Germline CDR1 reads LNHDA; CDR2 reads SQIVND (reference sequence). CDR3 DNA: TGTGCCAGTAGTTCCCGGGCACCGGGACAGGGGACCTACGAGCAGTACTTC. Its protein product is CASSSRAPGQGTYEQYF.